Below, one T cell receptor beta chain is given with its context. Its target is not known. The donors formed part of the approximately 120-subject validation cohort, distinct from the roughly 630-subject first cohort. Produced via immunoSEQ multiplex PCR; TCRdb's table is partial and in-frame only. The sample has roughly 200,000 clones, more than 75% seen once. The record originates from a study of cytomegalovirus exposure and HLA in healthy donors. Study results and caveats: Subsequent analysis found a tendency for first-cohort TCR clusters to co-occur within the 120 validation repertoires. With high specificity and sensitivity, the classifier reportedly diagnosed cytomegalovirus status.

Germline lookup yields CDR1 MNHNS and CDR2 SASEGT. V lost 5 bases, J lost 2 bases, and 13 bases lay in between. This CDR3 comprises 15 residues. V usage is TRBV6-1 and J usage is TRBJ1-5, with D tentatively TRBD1 (5 bases). The receptor's source is a man aged 30-40 years in good health and CMV-seropositive. Sequencing was carried out using PBMCs. Here the CDR3 DNA reads TGTGCCAGCAGTATCCAGGGACGGGGCAATCAGCCCCAGCATTTT. Translating it yields CASSIQGRGNQPQHF.